This T cell receptor beta chain was sequenced in a study of blood T cell repertoires in COVID-19. Overall study: COVID-19 samples from acute and convalescent phases originated in the United States, Italy and Spain. T cells, B-cell-depleted T cells, or PBMCs supplied cDNA or gDNA.

The V gene lost 3 bases and the J gene lost 6 bases, with 14 bases spanning the gap. CDR1 is LNHDA and CDR2 is SQIVND in the germline V gene (reference sequence). The CDR3 spans 14 residues. As processed by the authors: Cell counts per sample came from amplifying reference gene primers. Data came from immunoSEQ multiplex PCR; TCRdb stores just in-frame clones and leaves some out. V, J and clone size reflect that table, while D and trimming were determined from the DNA. Here the sample spans about 220,000 clones, less than 90% being singletons. Specimen: peripheral blood. The chain recombines TRBV19 with TRBJ1-1; D uncertain. This sequence was found in a man aged 40-49 years with active or convalescent COVID-19. The CDR3 region is CASSIISYGAEAFF. CDR3 DNA: TGTGCCAGTAGTATTATCAGTTATGGTGCTGAAGCTTTCTTT. Full variable domain (rest looked up from reference TRBV19 and TRBJ1-1): DGGITQSPKYLFRKEGQNVTLSCEQNLNHDAMYWYRQDPGQGLRLIYYSQIVNDFQKGDIAEGYSVSREKKESFPLTVTSAQKNPTAFYLCASSIISYGAEAFFGQGTRLTVV.